The 25 T cell receptor beta chains below were found in one sample sequenced in a study of shared clonotypes between healthy human individuals. Clones were read by immunoSEQ multiplex PCR, and TCRdb kept only the in-frame ones, dropping some. Of more than 1,200,000 clones detected, approximately 98.5% appear once; the ten largest clones hold roughly 0.36%. The sample was naive CD4+ T cells sorted from blood. Subset of the sample: CD45RA+ positively selected. These receptors were collected from a man between 25 and 39 years old in good health.

This clone was seen a single time. V and J are TRBV4-1 and TRBJ1-3, with 7 bases that match TRBD1. CDR1 is MGHRA and CDR2 is YSYEKL in the germline V gene. There are 15 residues in the CDR3. Trimming cost V 2 bases and J 5 bases; bases outside gene matches: 6. CDR3 sequence reads: CASSQTQQGRNTIYF. The CDR3 DNA sequence: TGCGCCAGCAGCCAAACCCAACAGGGGCGAAACACCATATATTTT.

The V call is TRBV28, the J call TRBJ2-2, with D uncertain. The germline V gene encodes CDR1 MDHEN and CDR2 SYDVKM. This CDR3 region has 12 residues. Trimming pared 6 bases from V and 1 base from J, leaving 3 bases between. The CDR3 region has the DNA TGTGCCAGCAGGGGGAACACCGGGGAGCTGTTTTTT. Translation: CASRGNTGELFF. Filled out from reference TRBV28 and TRBJ2-2, the complete variable domain reads DVKVTQSSRYLVKRTGEKVFLECVQDMDHENMFWYRQDPGLGLRLIYFSYDVKMKEKGDIPEGYSVSREKKERFSLILESASTNQTSMYLCASRGNTGELFFGEGSRLTVL.

The chain links TRBV11-2 to TRBJ2-7; no reliable D call. CDR1 SGHAT and CDR2 FQNNGV come from the germline V gene. V shed 5 bases and J shed 0 bases, with 14 bases lying between them. This CDR3 comprises 15 residues. The DNA for the CDR3 is TGTGCCAGCAGCGAGAGCCCTTCTTCCTCCTACGAGCAGTACTTC. Translation gives CASSESPSSSYEQYF. The entire variable domain, with the rest obtained from reference TRBV11-2 and TRBJ2-7, is as follows: EAGVAQSPRYKIIEKRQSVAFWCNPISGHATLYWYQQILGQGPKLLIQFQNNGVVDDSQLPKDRFSAERLKGVDSTLKIQPAKLEDSAVYLCASSESPSSSYEQYFGPGTRLTVT.

The rearrangement links TRBV30 to TRBJ1-2; D is perhaps TRBD1 (5 bases). Germline loops: CDR1 GTSNPN, CDR2 SVGIG (reference sequence). The CDR3 sequence is 13 residues long. V was cut by 5 bases and J by 4 bases, with 14 bases left in between. The CDR3 nucleotides read TGTGCCTGGGATTTCGGAAGGGGCTATGGCTACACCTTC. Translated, it gives CAWDFGRGYGYTF.

The V and J genes are TRBV5-1 and TRBJ1-2; 8 bases are a match to TRBD1. The J segment lost 4 bases and the V segment lost 6 bases, leaving 14 bases of the junction unmatched. CDR3 length: 16 residues. Germline-derived CDR1 and CDR2 are SGHRS and YFSETQ. CDR3 nucleotide sequence: TGCGCCAGCAATAGGGGCAGGGGGCAAGATAGCTATGGCTACACCTTC. Residues: CASNRGRGQDSYGYTF. The full variable domain, completed using reference TRBV5-1 and TRBJ1-2, is KAGVTQTPRYLIKTRGQQVTLSCSPISGHRSVSWYQQTPGQGLQFLFEYFSETQRNKGNFPGRFSGRQFSNSRSEMNVSTLELGDSALYLCASNRGRGQDSYGYTFGSGTRLTVV.

This sequence joins TRBV27 and TRBJ2-7; possible D gene TRBD2, 6 bases. The V end lost 6 bases, the J end lost 2 bases, and 17 bases lay between the germline ends. Germline V lookup: CDR1 MNHEY, CDR2 SMNVEV (reference sequence). The CDR3 contains 15 residues. CDR3 sequence reads: CASRAWGGAPYEQYF. In nucleotides, the CDR3 is TGTGCCAGCAGGGCCTGGGGCGGGGCCCCCTACGAGCAGTACTTC.

The chain carries TRBV30 and TRBJ1-5; perhaps TRBD1 as D (6 bases). The V gene lost 0 bases and the J gene lost 6 bases, with 12 bases spanning the gap. The germline V gene encodes CDR1 GTSNPN and CDR2 SVGIG (reference sequence). The CDR3 has 14 amino acids. This CDR3 is CAWSVYRDGQPQHF. Written as DNA, the CDR3 is TGTGCCTGGAGTGTATACAGGGACGGTCAGCCCCAGCATTTT. Full variable domain (missing parts from reference TRBV30 and TRBJ1-5): SQTIHQWPATLVQPVGSPLSLECTVEGTSNPNLYWYRQAAGRGLQLLFYSVGIGQISSEVPQNLSASRPQDRQFILSSKKLLLSDSGFYLCAWSVYRDGQPQHFGDGTRLSIL.

DNA for the CDR3: TGCGCCAGCAGCCAAGATACTTTGGTATCTGGGGCCAACGTCCTGACTTTC. Encoded protein: CASSQDTLVSGANVLTF. The J gene is TRBJ2-6, the V gene TRBV4-3; D call uncertain. The CDR3 extends over 17 amino acids. V was clipped by 0 bases and J by 1 base, with 10 bases between them. The germline V gene has CDR1 LGHNA and CDR2 YSLEER.

This clone has just one count. The genes are TRBV5-4 and TRBJ1-1, with a weak D call TRBD1 (5 bases). Trimming pared 2 bases from V and 5 bases from J, leaving 13 bases between. CDR1 and CDR2 from the germline V gene are SGHNT and YYREEE (reference sequence). The CDR3 sequence is 14 residues long. CDR3 amino acids: CASSFRNKGTEAFF. The CDR3 DNA sequence: TGTGCCAGCAGCTTTCGAAATAAGGGGACTGAAGCTTTCTTT.

The V and J genes are TRBV11-2 and TRBJ2-7, with unresolved D. The V and J ends lost 0 bases and 2 bases respectively, with 8 bases between them. CDR3 size: 14 residues. The germline V gene has CDR1 SGHAT and CDR2 FQNNGV. CDR3: CASSLELRTYEQYF. CDR3 coding DNA: TGTGCCAGCAGCTTAGAGTTGCGAACCTACGAGCAGTACTTC.

The V call is TRBV28, the J call TRBJ2-6; a possible D gene is TRBD1 (6 bases). This CDR3 is 17 amino acids long. The germline gives CDR1 MDHEN, CDR2 SYDVKM. The V end lost 3 bases, the J end lost 0 bases, and 12 bases lay between the germline ends. The DNA for the CDR3 is TGTGCCAGCAGTTTCTCAGGGGTAGACTCTGGGGCCAACGTCCTGACTTTC. This gives the protein CASSFSGVDSGANVLTF.

J is TRBJ1-3 and V is TRBV6-5; D not resolved. CDR3 length: 12 residues. Germline loops: CDR1 MNHEY, CDR2 SVGAGI. Trimming pared 7 bases from V and 7 bases from J, leaving 11 bases between. The CDR3 sequence is CASISDRNTIYF. CDR3 nucleotides: TGTGCCAGCATCAGCGATCGGAACACCATATATTTT.

This chain connects TRBV25-1 to TRBJ1-3; D is undetermined. Germline CDR1 MGHDK, CDR2 SYGVNS. V dropped 1 base and J dropped 8 bases, with 12 bases sitting between them. The CDR3 is 14 amino acids. CDR3 amino acids: CASSESQHPDTIYF. CDR3 nucleotide sequence: TGTGCCAGCAGTGAATCCCAGCACCCGGACACCATATATTTT.

The gene calls are TRBV19 and TRBJ2-2; 12 bases agree with TRBD1. The CDR3 covers 16 residues. The germline gives CDR1 LNHDA, CDR2 SQIVND (reference sequence). The V gene end was trimmed by 6 bases and the J gene end by 7 bases; junction bases not matched to a gene: 9. The CDR3, as DNA: TGTGCCAGTAGCTTAGGGACAGGGGGCGCGGACGGGGAGCTGTTTTTT. Translating it yields CASSLGTGGADGELFF.

The chain couples TRBV6-5 to TRBJ1-2; D might be TRBD1 (6 bases). CDR1 and CDR2 from the germline V gene are MNHEY and SVGAGI. This CDR3 has 14 residues. The ends were cut back, 5 bases at V and 5 bases at J, with 15 bases in the middle. CDR3 coding DNA: TGTGCCAGCAGTCCCCTAGGGGGGGCATATGGCTACACCTTC. It specifies CASSPLGGAYGYTF.

J is TRBJ2-2 and V is TRBV9; TRBD2 agrees at 10 bases. Germline V gene lookup returns CDR1 SGDLS and CDR2 YYNGEE. Trimming at V came to 4 bases and at J to 3 bases, leaving 9 bases not matched to a gene. The CDR3 consists of 17 residues. The CDR3 here is CASSQLAGLAHTGELFF. CDR3 nucleotide sequence: TGTGCCAGCAGCCAACTAGCGGGACTTGCCCACACCGGGGAGCTGTTTTTT.

The chain uses TRBV25-1 and TRBJ2-7; tentative D call: TRBD1 (6 bases). Germline CDR1 and CDR2: MGHDK and SYGVNS. Between the trimmed V and J ends, which lost 3 bases and 2 bases, there was a span of 14 bases. The CDR3 sequence is 15 residues long. This CDR3 is CASSESRGGAYEQYF. The CDR3 DNA reads as TGTGCCAGCAGTGAGAGTCGAGGGGGAGCCTACGAGCAGTACTTC.

Notes on this clone: The identical CDR3 is also encoded by other nucleotide sequences in the sample. The chain has TRBV4-3 and TRBJ2-7; TRBD1 matches 8 bases. The length of the CDR3 is 15 residues. With V trimmed by 1 base and J by 5 bases, 7 bases remained unmatched. Germline values: CDR1 LGHNA, CDR2 YSLEER. The CDR3 here is CASSQVGQGAHEQYF. The CDR3 DNA reads as TGCGCCAGCAGCCAAGTCGGTCAGGGGGCCCACGAGCAGTACTTC.

As regards this clone: At one end, the junction sequence differs from germline, possibly due to a read error. The rearrangement joins TRBV19 to TRBJ1-4; TRBD1 might be the D (6 bases). The CDR3 runs to 14 residues. Germline values: CDR1 LNHDA, CDR2 SQIVND (reference sequence). The CDR3 nucleotides are TGTGCCAGCAGTAGGGCCAGGGGAAATGAAAAACTGTTTTTT. Residues: CASSRARGNEKLFF.

This chain connects TRBV4-1 to TRBJ2-6, with 7 bases lining up with TRBD1. CDR3 length: 17 residues. Trimming removed 4 bases from V and 1 base from J; junction bases left unmatched: 7. CDR1 and CDR2 from the germline V gene are MGHRA and YSYEKL. CDR3 sequence: CASSLRQGLSGANVLTF. The CDR3 nucleotides are TGCGCCAGCAGCCTCCGACAGGGCTTGTCTGGGGCCAACGTCCTGACTTTC.

The rearrangement links TRBV20-1 to TRBJ1-1; D is unclear. Germline-derived CDR1 and CDR2 are DFQATT and SNEGSKA (reference sequence). CDR3 length: 11 amino acids. Trimming stripped 5 bases from V and 9 bases from J, with 13 bases between. The CDR3 sequence is CSAFPTGQAFF. The CDR3 nucleotides are TGCAGTGCTTTTCCAACCGGGCAAGCTTTCTTT.

The rearrangement links TRBV19 to TRBJ1-1; tentatively, D is TRBD1 (6 bases). Germline values: CDR1 LNHDA, CDR2 SQIVND (reference sequence). CDR3 length equals 15 residues. V was shortened by 10 bases and J by 2 bases, with 20 bases between the two germline ends. CDR3 in DNA: TGTGCCACTCAAACCCACAGGGACCCCAACACTGAAGCTTTCTTT. Translation: CATQTHRDPNTEAFF.

This clone showed up just once. The CDR3 region is CASSEFLTVTDTQYF. CDR3 sequence (DNA): TGCGCCAGCAGTGAGTTCTTGACAGTCACAGATACGCAGTATTTT. This chain joins TRBV10-2 and TRBJ2-3, with D tentatively TRBD1 (5 bases). Germline CDR1 is WSHSY and CDR2 is SAAADI. The CDR3 length is 15 residues. Trimming pared 1 base from V and 2 bases from J, leaving 10 bases between.

This rearrangement joins TRBV11-3 to TRBJ2-3, with 7 bases matching TRBD1. There are 15 residues in the CDR3. Trimming at V came to 4 bases and at J to 3 bases, leaving 7 bases not matched to a gene. Germline V gene data show CDR1 as SGHNT and CDR2 as YENEEA. The CDR3 region has the DNA TGTGCCAGCAGCTACAGGGGTGGATGGACAGATACGCAGTATTTT. It codes for CASSYRGGWTDTQYF.

The V and J genes are TRBV2 and TRBJ2-7; the D call may be TRBD1 or TRBD2 (5 bases each). Germline V gene lookup returns CDR1 SNHLY and CDR2 FYNNEI. The CDR3 spans 15 residues. The V end lost 6 bases, the J end lost 2 bases, and 17 bases lay between the germline ends. CDR3 in amino acids: CASSVGGSDPYEQYF. Written as DNA, the CDR3 is TGTGCCAGCAGCGTTGGGGGTAGTGATCCCTACGAGCAGTACTTC. The whole variable domain, remainder taken from reference TRBV2 and TRBJ2-7, is EPEVTQTPSHQVTQMGQEVILRCVPISNHLYFYWYRQILGQKVEFLVSFYNNEISEKSEIFDDQFSVERPDGSNFTLKIRSTKLEDSAMYFCASSVGGSDPYEQYFGPGTRLTVT.